The rows below give T cell receptor beta chains drawn from one sample of a study of control samples from healthy donors and cancer patients. The method was immunoSEQ multiplex PCR; TCRdb's version includes in-frame clones alone and lacks a portion of them. The sample holds some 130,000 clones, roughly 92% seen once. Sequenced: blood. The receptors come from a man in his late teens or twenties in good health. The CDR3 runs from the conserved cysteine through the conserved F or W. D genes are given only for firm matches. The listing skips clone size in some rows; elsewhere it reads once, few, many or a size class.

TRBJ2-1 TRBD2 TRBV7-7 NA CAGTSGGASSYNEQFF TGTGCCGGGACTAGCGGGGGGGCTAGCTCCTACAATGAGCAGTTCTTC
TRBJ2-5 TRBD1 TRBV10-3 NA CAISDGTDIQETQYF TGTGCCATCAGTGACGGGACAGATATTCAAGAGACCCAGTACTTC
TRBJ1-4 NA TRBV19 NA CASSMVATNEKLFF TGTGCCAGTAGTATGGTTGCAACTAATGAAAAACTGTTTTTT
TRBJ2-2 NA TRBV13 NA CASRAHGENTGELFF TGTGCCAGCAGGGCACACGGGGAAAACACCGGGGAGCTGTTTTTT
TRBJ1-5 TRBD1 TRBV4-1 NA CASSPTGVGQPQHF TGCGCCAGCAGCCCGACAGGGGTCGGGCAGCCCCAGCATTTT
TRBJ1-5 NA TRBV6-5 NA CATRRGLISNQPQHF TGTGCCACCCGGCGTGGGCTCATCAGCAATCAGCCCCAGCATTTT
TRBJ2-6 NA TRBV19 NA CASSLRGTGANVLTF TGTGCCAGTAGTCTCCGGGGGACTGGGGCCAACGTCCTGACTTTC
TRBJ1-2 TRBD1 TRBV2 NA CASRTGGGYTF TGTGCCAGTCGGACAGGGGGTGGCTACACCTTC
TRBJ2-7 TRBD1 TRBV2 NA CASTYTGGEQYF TGTGCCAGCACCTACACAGGGGGCGAGCAGTACTTC
TRBJ1-1 TRBD1 TRBV13 NA CASSHSSRRSDTDRTLNTEAFF TGTGCCAGCAGCCATTCCTCTAGGCGCTCCGACACGGACAGGACCCTGAACACTGAAGCTTTCTTT
TRBJ2-3 TRBD2 TRBV6-5 NA CAAMSAGGTDTQYF TGTGCCGCCATGTCTGCGGGGGGCACAGATACGCAGTATTTT
TRBJ1-2 NA TRBV12-1 NA CASSFGGFRLRCSNYGYTF TGTGCCAGCAGCTTTGGGGGGTTCAGGCTGAGGTGTAGTAACTATGGCTACACCTTC
TRBJ2-3 NA TRBV11-2 NA CASSPSTSRADTQYF TGTGCCAGCAGCCCGTCCACTAGCAGGGCGGATACGCAGTATTTT
TRBJ1-2 NA TRBV11-2 NA CASSLIGQTNYGYTF TGTGCCAGCAGCTTAATAGGACAGACAAACTATGGCTACACCTTC
TRBJ2-1 TRBD2 TRBV19 NA CASSISGLAGGSSYNEQFF TGTGCCAGTAGTATATCAGGACTAGCGGGGGGGAGCTCCTACAATGAGCAGTTCTTC
TRBJ2-2 NA TRBV19 NA CASSIRGTGELFF TGTGCCAGTAGTATAAGAGGGACCGGGGAGCTGTTTTTT
TRBJ2-7 TRBD1 TRBV15 NA CATSRGDREDNEQYF TGTGCCACCAGCAGAGGGGACAGGGAAGACAACGAGCAGTACTTC
TRBJ1-2 TRBD1 TRBV10-3 NA CAISESTKGAYGYTF TGTGCCATCAGTGAGTCGACTAAGGGGGCCTATGGCTACACCTTC
TRBJ1-6 NA TRBV7-6 NA CASSAGLNYNSPLHF TGTGCCAGCAGCGCGGGCCTAAACTATAATTCACCCCTCCACTTT
TRBJ1-1 NA TRBV5-1 NA CASSQGIVTEAFF TGCGCCAGCAGCCAGGGGATCGTCACTGAAGCTTTCTTT
TRBJ2-7 TRBD1 TRBV5-4 NA CASSPGTGWVEQYF TGTGCCAGCAGCCCGGGGACAGGGTGGGTCGAGCAGTACTTC
TRBJ2-1 TRBD2 TRBV5-6 NA CASSGRLAGNSYNEQFF TGTGCCAGCAGCGGACGGCTAGCGGGAAACTCCTACAATGAGCAGTTCTTC
TRBJ1-1 NA TRBV9 NA CASRATGNTEAFF TGTGCCAGCAGAGCGACAGGGAACACTGAAGCTTTCTTT
TRBJ2-3 NA TRBV20-1 NA CSAREGDTQYF TGCAGTGCTAGAGAGGGGGATACGCAGTATTTT
TRBJ1-5 NA TRBV25-1 NA CASSEAVGSQPQHF TGTGCCAGCAGTGAAGCAGTGGGGAGTCAGCCCCAGCATTTT
TRBJ2-3 NA TRBV18 NA CASSPLVFTDTQYF TGTGCCAGCTCACCACTAGTATTTACAGATACGCAGTATTTT
TRBJ2-7 NA TRBV27 NA CASSFQGYEQYF TGTGCCAGCAGTTTCCAGGGCTACGAGCAGTACTTC
TRBJ2-1 NA TRBV11-2 NA CASSLVRGYNEQFF TGTGCCAGCAGCTTAGTAAGGGGCTACAATGAGCAGTTCTTC
TRBJ2-4 TRBD1 TRBV5-1 NA CASSLEGTVVLYF TGCGCCAGCAGCTTGGAAGGGACAGTGGTTTTGTACTTC
TRBJ1-4 TRBD1 TRBV6-1 NA CASSEWDRGAANEKLFF TGTGCCAGCAGTGAATGGGACAGGGGTGCGGCTAATGAAAAACTGTTTTTT
TRBJ2-1 NA TRBV6-5 NA CASSRAVNNEQFF TGTGCCAGCAGCCGAGCGGTGAACAATGAGCAGTTCTTC
TRBJ2-2 NA TRBV6-4 NA CASSKTGNTGELFF TGTGCCAGCAGTAAGACAGGGAACACCGGGGAGCTGTTTTTT
TRBJ1-1 NA TRBV7-9 NA CASSSWDSNTEAFF TGTGCCAGCAGCTCATGGGACTCAAACACTGAAGCTTTCTTT
TRBJ1-3 TRBD1 TRBV27 NA CASSPTDRTGNTIYF TGTGCCAGCAGTCCCACGGACAGGACTGGAAACACCATATATTTT
TRBJ2-6 NA TRBV29-1 NA CSVGLGDVGSGANVLTF TGCAGCGTTGGATTAGGGGATGTAGGCTCTGGGGCCAACGTCCTGACTTTC
TRBJ2-6 NA TRBV2 NA CASPQGSRSGANVLTF TGTGCCAGCCCCCAGGGTAGCCGGTCTGGGGCCAACGTCCTGACTTTC
TRBJ2-1 TRBD2 TRBV11-1 NA CASSPGTSYNEQFF TGTGCCAGCTCCCCCGGGACTAGCTACAATGAGCAGTTCTTC
TRBJ1-1 NA TRBV7-9 NA CASSLEEGGEAFF TGTGCCAGCAGCTTAGAGGAGGGCGGGGAAGCTTTCTTT
TRBJ1-6 NA TRBV2 NA CASSEGTVVALHF TGTGCCAGCAGTGAAGGGACAGTAGTGGCCCTCCACTTT
TRBJ2-5 NA TRBV6-5 NA CASTPAGSETQYF TGTGCCAGCACCCCCGCCGGGTCAGAGACCCAGTACTTC
TRBJ1-1 NA TRBV6-5 NA CASSPSPGNTEAFF TGTGCCAGCAGCCCCTCACCAGGGAACACTGAAGCTTTCTTT
TRBJ1-2 NA TRBV25-1 NA CASSEYYQQGDGYTF TGTGCCAGCAGTGAATATTATCAGCAGGGAGACGGCTACACCTTC
TRBJ2-2 NA TRBV21-1 NA CASSKGRGLIGELFF TGTGCCAGCAGCAAAGGGCGCGGGCTGATCGGGGAGCTGTTTTTT
TRBJ2-2 NA TRBV30 NA CAWSDAGTSHRGELFF TGTGCCTGGAGTGATGCCGGGACATCCCATAGGGGGGAGCTGTTTTTT
TRBJ2-7 TRBD2 TRBV3-1/TRBV3-2 NA CASSLQVGVAGGPGYEQYF TGTGCCAGCAGCCTCCAGGTAGGGGTGGCGGGGGGGCCGGGCTACGAGCAGTACTTC
TRBJ1-1 NA TRBV12-3/TRBV12-4 NA CASSPQQETEAFF TGTGCCAGCAGTCCACAACAGGAAACTGAAGCTTTCTTT
TRBJ2-3 TRBD2 TRBV5-1 NA CASSSGLAGASTDTQYF TGCGCCAGCAGCTCCGGACTAGCGGGTGCTAGCACAGATACGCAGTATTTT
TRBJ1-4 NA TRBV29-1 NA CSARKGTEGKLFF TGCAGCGCAAGAAAGGGGACGGAAGGAAAACTGTTTTTT
TRBJ2-7 TRBD1 TRBV4-1 NA CASSLAPGGQSYEQYF TGCGCCAGCAGCCTAGCCCCAGGGGGCCAGTCCTACGAGCAGTACTTC
TRBJ2-2 NA TRBV11-3 NA CASSPGTLNTGELFF TGTGCCAGCAGCCCAGGGACCCTTAACACCGGGGAGCTGTTTTTT
TRBJ2-3 TRBD2 TRBV5-4 NA CASSPAGSGGITDTQYF TGTGCCAGCAGCCCGGCGGGTAGCGGGGGCATCACAGATACGCAGTATTTT
TRBJ1-1 NA TRBV9 once CASSVKGRNTEAFF TGTGCCAGCAGCGTAAAAGGAAGGAACACTGAAGCTTTCTTT
TRBJ1-6 TRBD1 TRBV5-6 once CASSLGQGESPLHF TGTGCCAGCAGCTTGGGACAGGGAGAGTCACCCCTCCACTTT
TRBJ2-7 TRBD2 TRBV28 NA CASSQPGLAYEQYF TGTGCCAGCAGTCAACCGGGACTAGCTTACGAGCAGTACTTC
TRBJ1-1 NA TRBV11-3 NA CASSSRGGRKAFF TGTGCCAGCAGCTCTAGAGGGGGGAGAAAAGCTTTCTTT
TRBJ2-5 NA TRBV6-6 once CASSYPQGPQETQYF TGTGCCAGCAGTTATCCCCAGGGGCCGCAAGAGACCCAGTACTTC